What follows are 9 T cell receptor beta chains derived from one specimen sequenced in a study of vaccination and CD4 T cells after COVID-19 (dated by TCRdb to 2021 to 2024). Taken with the paper, the label for time point translates to: late sampling 161 to 241 days after vaccination in a few convalescent patients. What the treatment or condition label conveys for this sample: roughly ten-day PBMC culture with coronavirus spike peptide pools or control peptides (ViraFEST assay). Library preparation employed PCR. Sequenced using an Illumina iSeq 100. DNA from cultured CD4+ T cells was subjected to TCR sequencing with the Oncomine TCR Beta short-read assay at the Johns Hopkins FTIC core. TCRdb handled the public reads itself, with Q25 trimming in fastp and clone calling in MiXCR, and kept productive beta chains. Each record represents a unique CDR3 protein, reported with the most common genes and DNA among its rows. Present in this sample are about 30,000 distinct CDR3 sequences, 35% to 40% of which were seen just once. The ten most abundant clones make up about 3.7% of the sample.

No antigen is known for these receptors. Here the sequenced sample was CD4+ T cells from blood, cultured in vitro, taken about 7 months after SARS-CoV-2 vaccination. The receptors were sampled from a human donor who had recovered from COVID-19.

The chain carries TRBV6-1 and TRBJ1-6; TRBD1 matches 7 bases. This CDR3 region has 15 residues. Germline CDR1 MNHNS, CDR2 SASEGT. J gave up 8 bases and V 4 bases, and 8 bases lay outside the gene matches. The CDR3 region has the DNA TGTGCCAGCAGTGCGAGGACAGGCGCCCATTCACCCCTCCACTTT. Translated: CASSARTGAHSPLHF.

The J gene is TRBJ2-5, the V gene TRBV7-2, with 11 positions matching TRBD2. The trim removed 3 bases at V and 4 bases at J, leaving 7 bases unmatched. Germline CDR1 and CDR2: SGHTA and FQGNSA. The CDR3 spans 16 residues. The chain's CDR3 is CASSFSGRAVGETQYF. Written as DNA, the CDR3 is TGTGCCAGCAGCTTTAGCGGGAGGGCCGTAGGAGAGACCCAGTACTTC.

The chain is built from TRBV6-2 or TRBV6-3 and TRBJ1-1, with 11 bases that match TRBD1. Trimming removed 2 bases from V and 4 bases from J; junction bases left unmatched: 6. Germline CDR1 and CDR2: MNHEY and SVGEGT. The CDR3 has 16 residues. CDR3 sequence (DNA): TGTGCCAGCAGTTACCCGGACAGGGGGCTGAGCACTGAAGCTTTCTTT. As protein: CASSYPDRGLSTEAFF.

This clonotype showed up just a few times. The rearrangement uses TRBV20-1 and TRBJ1-5; 9 bases match TRBD1. The CDR3 covers 14 residues. V lost 6 bases to trimming and J lost 4 bases; unmatched junction nucleotides: 7. The V gene's germline CDR1 is DFQATT and CDR2 SNEGSKA (reference sequence). CDR3 residues: CSAIQGARNQPQHF. The CDR3, as DNA: TGCAGTGCAATACAGGGGGCGCGAAATCAGCCCCAGCATTTT.

The J gene is TRBJ1-6, the V gene TRBV6-1; D possibly corresponds to TRBD1 (5 bases). In germline, CDR1 is MNHNS, CDR2 SASEGT. The V gene lost 5 bases and the J gene lost 7 bases, with 18 bases spanning the gap. The CDR3 is 16 amino acids. CDR3 region: CASSQSGDSRNSPLHF. The DNA for the CDR3 is TGTGCCAGCAGTCAATCTGGAGACAGCCGCAATTCACCCCTCCACTTT.

This chain connects TRBV2 to TRBJ2-7; 7 nucleotides align to TRBD1. The CDR3 loop spans 16 amino acids. J lost 5 bases, V lost 0 bases, and 10 bases had no gene match. Germline V gives CDR1 SNHLY, CDR2 FYNNEI. CDR3: CASSEADPRQGDEQYF. In DNA, the CDR3 is TGTGCCAGCAGTGAAGCGGATCCGAGGCAGGGGGACGAGCAGTACTTC.

The chain links TRBV4-1 to TRBJ2-2; D remains unclear. The V gene's germline CDR1 is MGHRA and CDR2 YSYEKL. V lost 0 bases and J lost 7, with 12 bases in between. The CDR3 extends over 15 amino acids. In DNA form, the CDR3 reads TGCGCCAGCAGCCAAGACGGAGTCCCGGGCGGGGAGCTGTTTTTT. Translation gives CASSQDGVPGGELFF.

J is TRBJ2-7 and V is TRBV7-3, with 8 bases identical to TRBD2. CDR1 is SGHTA, CDR2 FQGTGA, per germline. CDR3 length equals 15 residues. The V segment lost 5 bases and the J segment 3 bases; nucleotides outside the gene matches: 9. CDR3 residues: CASSLSGSSNYEQYF. In DNA form, the CDR3 reads TGTGCCAGCAGCCTCAGCGGGAGCTCGAACTACGAGCAGTACTTC.

The J gene is TRBJ2-5, the V gene TRBV9, with a weak D call TRBD2 (6 bases). The CDR3 length is 15 residues. V lost 0 bases to trimming and J lost 5 bases, with 14 bases between them. The germline CDR1 and CDR2 sequences are SGDLS and YYNGEE. The CDR3 coding sequence is TGTGCCAGCAGCGTAGGGCTGAGGGAGGAGGAGACCCAGTACTTC. Protein sequence: CASSVGLREEETQYF. The entire variable domain, with the rest obtained from reference TRBV9 and TRBJ2-5, is as follows: DSGVTQTPKHLITATGQRVTLRCSPRSGDLSVYWYQQSLDQGLQFLIQYYNGEERAKGNILERFSAQQFPDLHSELNLSSLELGDSALYFCASSVGLREEETQYFGPGTRLLVL.